These 7 T cell receptor beta chains were sequenced from one sample in a study of CD8 T cells in Susac syndrome. A quantity of about 0.45 to 1 ug RNA underwent reverse transcription using random hexamers. In TCRdb, the immunoSEQ multiplex PCR reads were re-called with MiXCR into one record per CDR3 protein. There are around 200,000 distinct CDR3 sequences in the sample; roughly 95% occur only once, and approximately 0.09% lies in the top ten. Sequencing was performed on CD4+ T cells from PBMCs. The receptors shown here come from a human donor with multiple sclerosis.

This chain links TRBV30 with TRBJ2-6; no definite D call. Trimming stripped 2 bases from V and 1 base from J, with 9 bases between. CDR1 GTSNPN and CDR2 SVGIG come from the germline V gene (reference sequence). This CDR3 has 15 amino acids. The CDR3 reads CAWSKNPSGANVLTF. The CDR3 nucleotides read TGTGCCTGGAGTAAAAATCCATCTGGGGCCAACGTCCTGACTTTC.

The chain couples TRBV25-1 to TRBJ1-2; D may be TRBD1 (6 bases). Germline assignment: CDR1 MGHDK and CDR2 SYGVNS. The V end lost 2 bases, the J end lost 4 bases, and 14 bases lay between the germline ends. The CDR3 covers 15 residues. CDR3 loop: CASSEERGLVYGYTF. DNA of the CDR3: TGTGCCAGCAGTGAAGAGAGGGGGTTAGTCTATGGCTACACCTTC.

The chain combines TRBV30 with TRBJ2-2, with TRBD2 as a possible D gene (6 bases). The ends were cut back, 0 bases at V and 6 bases at J, with 8 bases in the middle. Germline V gene lookup returns CDR1 GTSNPN and CDR2 SVGIG (reference sequence). The CDR3 is made up of 13 amino acids. The CDR3 nucleotides read TGTGCCTGGAGTGTAAGGAGGGCCGGGGAGCTGTTTTTT. This encodes CAWSVRRAGELFF.

This rearrangement joins TRBV30 to TRBJ2-3; D possibly matches TRBD1 or TRBD2 (6 bases each). Trimming left V 5 bases short and J 6 bases short, with 15 bases between. CDR1 is GTSNPN, CDR2 SVGIG, per germline (reference sequence). The CDR3 is 13 amino acids. The CDR3 sequence is CAWAAQGGDTQYF. CDR3 DNA: TGTGCCTGGGCCGCACAGGGAGGTGATACGCAGTATTTT.

The table lists this clonotype with a few counts. This chain links TRBV28 with TRBJ1-2; no clear D. The CDR3 contains 12 residues. V shed 5 bases and J shed 3 bases, with 7 bases lying between them. The germline CDR1 and CDR2 sequences are MDHEN and SYDVKM. The CDR3 coding sequence is TGTGCCAGCAGTGCAGACTACTATGGCTACACCTTC. Translating it yields CASSADYYGYTF.

The rearrangement uses TRBV18 and TRBJ2-1, with TRBD1 identical over 10 bases. Trimming cost V 3 bases and J 6 bases; bases outside gene matches: 5. Germline values: CDR1 KGHSH, CDR2 LQKENI. CDR3 length equals 15 residues. The CDR3 bases are TGTGCCAGCTCACCCAGGACAGGGGGGGGCAATGAGCAGTTCTTC. It translates to CASSPRTGGGNEQFF.

The chain uses TRBV20-1 and TRBJ2-7, with 8 bases fitting TRBD1. Per the germline V gene, CDR1 is DFQATT and CDR2 is SNEGSKA (reference sequence). V was pared by 5 bases and J by 7 bases, with 10 bases of the junction left unmatched. This CDR3 has 13 amino acids. The CDR3 loop is CSAGQPQGGEQYF. CDR3 bases: TGCAGTGCTGGACAGCCACAGGGGGGAGAGCAGTACTTC.